One T cell receptor (beta chain) is described in this entry. Profiled with immunoSEQ multiplex PCR; TCRdb holds only in-frame clones, not every one. The sample consists of about 58,000 clones, about 74% of them appearing once. The sample belongs to a study of early stage breast cancer tumors. For the study at large: About 70% of the 16 invasive tumors were ER+, PR+ and HER2-. Average read coverage per sample was 7.5 to 10-fold.

The sequence was collected from a young adult with breast cancer. The material sequenced was blood.

The chain's CDR3 is CASSERNSLPGNTIYF. The CDR3 DNA is TGTGCCAGCAGTGAACGTAACAGCCTTCCTGGAAACACCATATATTTT. The chain couples TRBV6-1 to TRBJ1-3; D gene uncertain. The CDR3 contains 16 residues. V dropped 2 bases and J dropped 2 bases, with 13 bases sitting between them. CDR1 is MNHNS and CDR2 is SASEGT in the germline V gene.